This TCR beta chain was recovered during a study of T cell responses to AZD1222 COVID-19 vaccine. V lost 4 bases to trimming and J lost 6 bases, with 16 bases between them. Germline values: CDR1 SGHNT, CDR2 YENEEA. This CDR3 is built from 14 residues. Profiling relied on immunoSEQ multiplex PCR, and the TCRdb table lists in-frame clones only, not all of them. The data show 150,000 or so clones, roughly nine tenths seen once. Overall study findings and caveats: At study baseline, merely six AZD1222 recipients were seropositive. Repertoires were collected only later (after the peak T cell response had occurred).

Points on this clone: Its cognate antigen is unknown.

The starting material was peripheral blood, obtained on day 0 of MenACWY control vaccination. The sequence derives from an adult in good health. This rearrangement joins TRBV11-3 to TRBJ2-7; D is uncertain. DNA for the CDR3: TGTGCCAGCAGCTACTACCGTGAAGATCTCGAGCAGTACTTC. Protein product: CASSYYREDLEQYF. Variable domain in full (rest from reference TRBV11-3 and TRBJ2-7): EAGVVQSPRYKIIEKKQPVAFWCNPISGHNTLYWYLQNLGQGPELLIRYENEEAVDDSQLPKDRFSAERLKGVDSTLKIQPAELGDSAVYLCASSYYREDLEQYFGPGTRLTVT.